The clone carrying this TCR beta chain was detected only a few times. The antigen is unknown. Construction of the TCR beta libraries employed iRepertoire HTBI primers in conjunction with Arm-PCR of CDR3 regions. TCRdb re-called the multiplex PCR reads with MiXCR, one entry per CDR3 protein. Of about 420,000 distinct CDR3 sequences in the sample, over 15% were seen once. This record comes from a study of regulatory T cells in long-lasting Graves disease. Overall study results and limits: Only peripheral blood was studied, not thyroid tissue.

This sample's time point: newly diagnosed GD, antithyroid drugs for less than 3 months. The authors made the TCR library using RNA they extracted from PBMCs. The germline V gene encodes CDR1 SNHLY and CDR2 FYNNEI. V lost 5 bases and J lost 2, with 9 bases in between. The CDR3 runs 13 residues. The same sample was also used in a study of T cells in Graves' hyperthyroidism and ophthalmopathy. That work contributes: First-round RT-PCR of the TCR CDR3 relied on the HTBI primer set. With a median lead of roughly 6.2 months before onset, the model predicted ophthalmopathy.

The gene calls are TRBV2 and TRBJ1-1, with D hard to call. Here the sequenced sample was peripheral blood mononuclear cells (PBMCs), taken at new diagnosis, from a patient treated with antithyroid drugs. This clonotype originated in a woman aged 18-29 years with Graves disease. The CDR3 coding sequence is TGTGCCAGCAGTAAATGGGGAAACACTGAAGCTTTCTTT. It specifies CASSKWGNTEAFF.